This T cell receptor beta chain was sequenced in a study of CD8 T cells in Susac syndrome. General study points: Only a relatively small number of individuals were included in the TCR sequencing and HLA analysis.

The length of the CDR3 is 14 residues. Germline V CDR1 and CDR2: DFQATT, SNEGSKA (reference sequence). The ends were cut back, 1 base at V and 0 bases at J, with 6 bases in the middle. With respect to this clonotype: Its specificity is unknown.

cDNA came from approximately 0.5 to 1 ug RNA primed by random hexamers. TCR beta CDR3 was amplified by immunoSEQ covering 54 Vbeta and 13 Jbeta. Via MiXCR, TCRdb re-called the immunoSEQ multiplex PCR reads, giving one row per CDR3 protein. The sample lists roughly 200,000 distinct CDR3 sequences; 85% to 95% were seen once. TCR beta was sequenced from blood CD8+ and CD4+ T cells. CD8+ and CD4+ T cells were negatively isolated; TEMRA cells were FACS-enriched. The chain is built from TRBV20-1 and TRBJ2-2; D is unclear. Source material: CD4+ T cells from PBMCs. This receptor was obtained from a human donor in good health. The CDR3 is CSARAGSNTGELFF. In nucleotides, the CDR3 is TGCAGTGCTAGAGCTGGCTCGAACACCGGGGAGCTGTTTTTT.